This is a list of T cell receptor beta chains from one sample in a study of cytomegalovirus exposure and HLA in healthy donors. Assay: immunoSEQ multiplex PCR; the TCRdb copy retains only in-frame clones and omits some. The sample comprises some 120,000 clones, approximately 78% of which are singletons, and about 6% rests with the top ten. Sequenced: PBMCs. These receptors were taken from a woman between 40 and 55 years old in good health and CMV-seronegative. The CDR3 runs from the conserved cysteine through the conserved F or W. The order of the fields is J gene, V gene, clone size, D gene, CDR3 protein, CDR3 DNA. A D gene is named only where the DNA matches it firmly. The size field is filled for only some rows; it gives once, few, many or a size class.

TRBJ2-7	TRBV7-2	NA	NA	CASTGLSYEQYF	TGTGCCAGTACGGGACTCTCCTACGAGCAGTACTTC
TRBJ2-7	TRBV7-6	NA	NA	CASSLGRYEQYF	TGTGCCAGCAGCCTAGGGAGATACGAGCAGTACTTC
TRBJ2-7	TRBV4-1	NA	NA	CASSHDSYEQYF	TGCGCCAGCAGCCACGACTCCTACGAGCAGTACTTC
TRBJ2-1	TRBV4-1	once	NA	CASSQGLAGPTSSYNEQFF	TGCGCCAGCAGCCAGGGACTTGCGGGTCCGACGAGCTCCTACAATGAGCAGTTCTTC
TRBJ2-7	TRBV7-6	NA	TRBD2	CASSRTGLAGDEQYF	TGTGCCAGCAGCCGTACTGGTCTAGCGGGAGACGAGCAGTACTTC
TRBJ2-7	TRBV6-5	few	NA	CAGASSTAFYEQYF	TGTGCCGGGGCCTCGAGCACCGCCTTCTACGAGCAGTACTTC
TRBJ2-1	TRBV6-5	few	TRBD2	CASSYFGLAVNEQFF	TGTGCCAGCAGTTACTTTGGACTAGCGGTCAATGAGCAGTTCTTC
TRBJ2-6	TRBV28	NA	TRBD1	CASTGDRIATGANVLTF	TGTGCCAGCACCGGGGACAGGATCGCAACGGGGGCCAACGTCCTGACTTTC
TRBJ1-1	TRBV15	NA	NA	CATSRAVGMNTEAFF	TGTGCCACCAGCAGAGCAGTCGGGATGAACACTGAAGCTTTCTTT
TRBJ1-5	TRBV7-8	NA	NA	CASSLLVGSNQPQHF	TGTGCCAGCAGCTTACTAGTTGGGAGTAATCAGCCCCAGCATTTT
TRBJ2-6	TRBV5-1	NA	NA	CASSLALTGGSSGANVLTF	TGCGCCAGCAGCTTGGCCTTGACAGGAGGTTCCTCTGGGGCCAACGTCCTGACTTTC
TRBJ1-1	TRBV15	NA	TRBD1	CATSKGTGQGENTEAFF	TGTGCCACCAGCAAGGGGACAGGGCAGGGCGAGAACACTGAAGCTTTCTTT
TRBJ1-2	TRBV4-1	NA	TRBD1	CASSPGPGTGTRANYGYTF	TGCGCCAGCAGCCCGGGCCCCGGGACAGGGACCCGAGCTAACTATGGCTACACCTTC
TRBJ2-3	TRBV15	NA	TRBD2	CATSRVPGRGTDTQYF	TGTGCCACCAGCAGAGTACCGGGGAGGGGCACAGATACGCAGTATTTT
TRBJ2-7	TRBV5-1	NA	TRBD1	CASSSTGPYEQYF	TGCGCCAGCAGCTCGACAGGGCCCTACGAGCAGTACTTC
TRBJ2-7	TRBV18	NA	TRBD2	CASSSSSSGRIHEQYF	TGTGCCAGCTCATCTTCTTCTAGCGGGAGAATCCACGAGCAGTACTTC
TRBJ2-7	TRBV6-1	NA	NA	CASSEFRGASYEQYF	TGTGCCAGCAGTGAATTTCGGGGGGCGTCCTACGAGCAGTACTTC
TRBJ2-5	TRBV5-1	NA	TRBD2	CASSGRAQIQETQYF	TGCGCCAGCAGCGGGAGGGCTCAAATACAAGAGACCCAGTACTTC
TRBJ2-7	TRBV28	NA	NA	CASSLPGNHEQYF	TGTGCCAGCAGTTTACCAGGGAACCACGAGCAGTACTTC
TRBJ2-1	TRBV19	NA	TRBD2	CASSPRLAGLPLGRQFF	TGTGCCAGTAGTCCCAGACTAGCGGGACTTCCTTTGGGAAGGCAGTTCTTC
TRBJ1-5	TRBV10-1	NA	TRBD1	CASRRDPRQGRFLGASTYNQPQHF	TGCGCCAGCAGGCGGGACCCGAGACAGGGAAGGTTTTTAGGTGCTTCGACTTATAATCAGCCCCAGCATTTT
TRBJ1-4	TRBV11-2	NA	TRBD1	CASSLGQGAEKLFF	TGTGCCAGCAGCTTAGGACAGGGAGCTGAAAAACTGTTTTTT
TRBJ1-2	TRBV19	NA	NA	CASSNDRNYGYTF	TGTGCCAGTAGTAACGACAGAAACTATGGCTACACCTTC
TRBJ2-2	TRBV10-3	NA	TRBD2	CAISGLAGGPNTGELFF	TGTGCCATCAGCGGACTAGCGGGAGGGCCAAACACCGGGGAGCTGTTTTTT
TRBJ2-7	TRBV7-6	NA	TRBD2	CASSLGASGRLVEQYF	TGTGCCAGCAGCTTAGGGGCTAGCGGGAGACTCGTGGAGCAGTACTTC
TRBJ2-7	TRBV19	NA	TRBD1	CASSIRQGTYEQYF	TGTGCCAGTAGTATCCGACAGGGGACCTACGAGCAGTACTTC
TRBJ2-7	TRBV27	NA	TRBD2	CASSLGGEGSYEQYF	TGTGCCAGCAGTTTAGGGGGGGAGGGCTCCTACGAGCAGTACTTC
TRBJ1-5	TRBV6-1	NA	NA	CASSFQGREPQHF	TGTGCCAGCAGTTTCCAGGGTCGGGAGCCCCAGCATTTT
TRBJ2-1	TRBV11-1	NA	NA	CASSYLADEQFF	TGTGCCAGCAGCTATCTGGCAGATGAGCAGTTCTTC
TRBJ2-5	TRBV4-2	NA	NA	CASSQAQGDQETQYF	TGTGCCAGCAGCCAAGCGCAAGGGGACCAAGAGACCCAGTACTTC
TRBJ1-5	TRBV7-2	NA	TRBD1	CASSLAGQGANQPQHF	TGTGCCAGCAGCTTAGCGGGACAGGGGGCCAATCAGCCCCAGCATTTT
TRBJ2-1	TRBV29-1	NA	TRBD1	CSVGGTGGDEQFF	TGCAGCGTTGGGGGGACAGGGGGCGATGAGCAGTTCTTC
TRBJ2-5	TRBV4-3	NA	NA	CASSRTGGETQYF	TGCGCCAGCAGCCGGACCGGAGGAGAGACCCAGTACTTC
TRBJ1-3	TRBV7-9	NA	NA	CSSSLALAGTGNTIYF	TGTTCCAGCAGCTTAGCGCTGGCAGGGACTGGAAACACCATATATTTT
TRBJ2-7	TRBV7-8	NA	NA	CASSQRYEQYF	TGTGCCAGCAGCCAACGCTACGAGCAGTACTTC
TRBJ2-7	TRBV6-1	NA	NA	CATRLIYEQYF	TGTGCCACTCGACTGATTTACGAGCAGTACTTC
TRBJ1-5	TRBV4-3	once	TRBD1	CASSQDAGGDQPQHF	TGCGCCAGCAGCCAAGATGCAGGGGGCGATCAGCCCCAGCATTTT
TRBJ2-3	TRBV6-1	NA	NA	CASSEVGFLGRLADTQYF	TGTGCCAGCAGTGAAGTGGGCTTTTTGGGCAGGTTGGCAGATACGCAGTATTTT
TRBJ2-5	TRBV29-1	NA	NA	CSVKYTRETQYF	TGCAGCGTCAAATATACAAGAGAGACCCAGTACTTC
TRBJ2-7	TRBV10-3	once	TRBD1	CAISDGTGGSYEQYF	TGTGCCATCAGTGACGGGACAGGGGGTAGCTACGAGCAGTACTTC
TRBJ1-6	TRBV6-6	NA	NA	CASFDRFNSPLHF	TGTGCCAGTTTTGACAGGTTTAATTCACCCCTCCACTTT
TRBJ1-2	TRBV28	few	NA	CASSSRVSYGYTF	TGTGCCAGCAGTTCCAGGGTTAGCTATGGCTACACCTTC
TRBJ2-4	TRBV7-2	NA	TRBD2	CASSSPWGRAGNIQYF	TGTGCCAGCAGCTCCCCCTGGGGGAGGGCGGGAAACATTCAGTACTTC
TRBJ2-3	TRBV11-2	NA	NA	CASSLGTSGAQYF	TGTGCCAGCAGCTTAGGTACCAGTGGTGCGCAGTATTTT
TRBJ1-1	TRBV28	NA	TRBD1	CASTIRQGEAFF	TGTGCCAGCACCATACGACAGGGTGAAGCTTTCTTT
TRBJ2-1	TRBV7-9	NA	TRBD2	CASSLGLAGGGNEQFF	TGTGCCAGCAGCTTAGGCCTAGCGGGAGGGGGGAATGAGCAGTTCTTC
TRBJ1-1	TRBV28	NA	NA	CASSPLRNTEAFF	TGTGCCAGCAGCCCATTGCGGAACACTGAAGCTTTCTTT